These 18 T cell receptor beta chains originate from one sample sequenced in a study of T cells in Graves' hyperthyroidism and ophthalmopathy. RNA transcripts gave rise to amplified TCR beta CDR3 regions. HTBI primers drove first-round RT-PCR of the TCR CDR3. TCRdb reanalysed the multiplex PCR reads using MiXCR and keeps one entry per CDR3 protein. The sample carries 270,000 or so distinct CDR3 sequences, about 25% recorded once. The sequenced sample consisted of blood. The source of these receptors is a man between 40 and 49 years old with Graves' hyperthyroidism that later progressed to Graves' ophthalmopathy.

The J gene is TRBJ1-5, the V gene TRBV20-1; 11 bases are a match to TRBD1. Germline-derived CDR1 and CDR2 are DFQATT and SNEGSKA (reference sequence). V dropped 0 bases and J dropped 3; count of bases not matched to a gene: 4. CDR3 length: 16 amino acids. The CDR3 sequence is CSAREDRGRYNQPQHF. As DNA, the CDR3 is TGCAGTGCTAGAGAGGACAGGGGGCGGTACAATCAGCCCCAGCATTTT.

This clonotype has ten or more counts. V and J are TRBV29-1 and TRBJ2-7; 9 positions match TRBD1. V lost 4 bases to trimming and J lost 4 bases; unmatched junction nucleotides: 14. The CDR3 sequence is 16 residues long. Germline V gene data show CDR1 as SQVTM and CDR2 as ANQGSEA. For the CDR3, the DNA is TGCAGCGTTGGTGGATCGGTTGGGACAGGGACGTACGAGCAGTACTTC. Residues: CSVGGSVGTGTYEQYF.

This clonotype appeared many times. The chain is built from TRBV6-2 or TRBV6-3 and TRBJ2-7, with D maybe TRBD2 (5 bases). The CDR3 totals 13 residues. Germline values: CDR1 MNHEY, CDR2 SVGEGT. Trimming removed 7 bases at V and 2 bases at J, with 12 bases between. The CDR3 region has the DNA TGTGCCAGCACTCTGGACTTTGCCTACGAGCAGTACTTC. As protein: CASTLDFAYEQYF.

This clonotype was counted at least ten times. This chain connects TRBV28 to TRBJ2-2, with 8 positions matching TRBD2. Germline CDR1 and CDR2: MDHEN and SYDVKM. V gave up 3 bases and J gave up 5 bases; unmatched junction bases: 8. The CDR3 loop spans 16 amino acids. CDR3 sequence: CASSFTSGSYTGELFF. The CDR3, as DNA: TGTGCCAGCAGTTTTACCAGCGGGAGTTATACCGGGGAGCTGTTTTTT.

The chain links TRBV19 to TRBJ2-7; 8 bases fit TRBD2. This CDR3 is 14 amino acids long. With 9 bases clipped from V and 2 bases from J, the junction kept 9 bases outside the gene matches. The germline V gene has CDR1 LNHDA and CDR2 SQIVND (reference sequence). This CDR3 is CASQPQRGPYEQYF. Written as DNA, the CDR3 is TGTGCCAGCCAACCTCAGCGGGGGCCCTACGAGCAGTACTTC. The full variable domain, rest sourced from reference TRBV19 and TRBJ2-7, is DGGITQSPKYLFRKEGQNVTLSCEQNLNHDAMYWYRQDPGQGLRLIYYSQIVNDFQKGDIAEGYSVSREKKESFPLTVTSAQKNPTAFYLCASQPQRGPYEQYFGPGTRLTVT.

This clonotype showed up many times. The chain is built from TRBV19 and TRBJ2-2, with 8 bases that match TRBD2. After removal of 7 bases from V and 5 bases from J, the junction contained 9 bases not matched to a gene. Germline V lookup: CDR1 LNHDA, CDR2 SQIVND (reference sequence). The CDR3 extends over 15 amino acids. In DNA form, the CDR3 reads TGTGCCAGTATCAAGGGACTAGGGGGGACCGGGGAGCTGTTTTTT. This sequence encodes CASIKGLGGTGELFF.

V gene TRBV3-1 combines with J gene TRBJ1-1; no definite D call. Germline CDR1 reads LGHDT; CDR2 reads YNNKEL (reference sequence). The CDR3 runs to 12 residues. V gave up 1 base and J gave up 4 bases, with 4 bases separating them. CDR3 sequence: CASSQGPTEAFF. For the CDR3, the DNA is TGTGCCAGCAGCCAAGGCCCCACTGAAGCTTTCTTT.

This clonotype was seen at least ten times. This chain connects TRBV12-3 or TRBV12-4 to TRBJ1-1, with D possibly being TRBD1 (6 bases). The length of the CDR3 is 14 residues. Trimming stripped 5 bases from V and 3 bases from J, with 13 bases between. The CDR3 is CASSHGAGDTEAFF. The CDR3 coding sequence is TGTGCCAGCAGTCACGGGGCAGGGGACACTGAAGCTTTCTTT.

Only one count was recorded for this clonotype. This may stem from a read error, because a much larger clone lies one nucleotide away. The chain recombines TRBV7-2 with TRBJ2-7; D is perhaps TRBD2 (5 bases). This CDR3 has 13 residues. Trimming removed 1 base at V and 3 bases at J, with 7 bases between. The germline CDR1 and CDR2 sequences are SGHTA and FQGNSA. CDR3 nucleotide sequence: TGTGCCAGCAGCTTAGACGGGATCTACGAGCAGTACTTC. Encoded protein: CASSLDGIYEQYF.

This clonotype appeared many times. V gene TRBV15 combines with J gene TRBJ1-1; tentatively, D is TRBD1 (6 bases). Trimming shortened V by 1 base and J by 4 bases, and 28 bases separated the two germline ends. Germline lookup yields CDR1 LNHNV and CDR2 YYDKDF (reference sequence). The CDR3 totals 20 residues. This chain's CDR3 is CATSRASGQRNQGGGTEAFF. In nucleotides, the CDR3 is TGTGCCACCAGCAGAGCCTCCGGACAGAGAAATCAGGGTGGTGGCACTGAAGCTTTCTTT.

The sample holds many counts of this clonotype. The rearrangement links TRBV29-1 to TRBJ1-1, with a possible D match to TRBD1 (5 bases). The germline gives CDR1 SQVTM, CDR2 ANQGSEA. The CDR3 extends over 15 amino acids. V was trimmed by 7 bases and J by 4 bases, leaving 22 bases between them. CDR3 residues: CSAELVGARITEAFF. The CDR3 region has the DNA TGCAGCGCCGAGCTCGTAGGGGCGCGGATCACTGAAGCTTTCTTT.

The sample holds many counts of this clonotype. The chain combines TRBV3-1 with TRBJ2-7, with TRBD2 matching over 10 bases. Trimming at V came to 4 bases and at J to 3 bases, leaving 15 bases not matched to a gene. The germline CDR1 and CDR2 sequences are LGHDT and YNNKEL (reference sequence). The CDR3 totals 18 residues. CDR3 sequence: CASSLRIHGLAGDYEQYF. The CDR3 DNA reads TGTGCCAGCAGCCTCAGAATCCACGGTCTAGCGGGGGACTACGAGCAGTACTTC.

The V gene is TRBV28, the J gene TRBJ2-7; D may match TRBD1 or TRBD2 (5 bases each). V was shortened by 8 bases and J by 3 bases, with 20 bases between the two germline ends. The length of the CDR3 is 15 residues. Germline V gives CDR1 MDHEN, CDR2 SYDVKM. DNA of the CDR3: TGTGCCAGCGAAATTGCCGGGGCCCTCAACTACGAGCAGTACTTC. Its protein product is CASEIAGALNYEQYF.

The V gene is TRBV20-1, the J gene TRBJ1-5; 7 positions agree with TRBD1. V lost 3 bases to trimming and J lost 1 base; unmatched junction nucleotides: 9. CDR1 is DFQATT, CDR2 SNEGSKA, per germline (reference sequence). This CDR3 has 16 residues. The CDR3 bases are TGCAGTGCTAGGGACAGGACATTTATGAGCAATCAGCCCCAGCATTTT. Its protein is CSARDRTFMSNQPQHF.

The rearrangement links TRBV27 to TRBJ2-2; D is ambiguous. Per germline, CDR1 MNHEY and CDR2 SMNVEV (reference sequence). Trimming pared 10 bases from V and 7 bases from J, leaving 10 bases between. The length of the CDR3 is 11 residues. CDR3 in DNA: TGTGCCATCTACGGAAACGGGGAGCTGTTTTTT. Protein sequence: CAIYGNGELFF.

This clonotype was recorded many times. The chain joins TRBV11-2 to TRBJ2-2; D is undetermined. V lost 5 bases and J lost 1, with 11 bases in between. Per germline, CDR1 SGHAT and CDR2 FQNNGV. The CDR3 extends over 15 amino acids. The CDR3: CASSPREGNTGELFF. DNA for the CDR3: TGTGCCAGCAGCCCCCGAGAAGGGAACACCGGGGAGCTGTTTTTT.

CDR3 residues: CASSFLRSEQYF. As DNA, the CDR3 is TGTGCCAGCAGCTTCCTAAGATCCGAGCAGTACTTC. The chain couples TRBV7-2 to TRBJ2-7; unclear D gene. Looked up from germline, CDR1 is SGHTA and CDR2 is FQGNSA. V lost 3 bases, J lost 6 bases, and 9 bases lay in between. The CDR3 is 12 amino acids.

This clonotype was counted at least ten times. This rearrangement joins TRBV12-3 or TRBV12-4 to TRBJ2-7; 7 bases are a match to TRBD1. V lost 6 bases, J lost 6 bases, and 8 bases stayed unmatched. This CDR3 is built from 13 residues. The CDR3 here is CASRRTGTVEQYF. The CDR3 nucleotides read TGTGCCAGCAGACGAACCGGGACAGTCGAGCAGTACTTC.